This T cell receptor beta chain was identified during a study of OX40 agonist ivuxolimab in advanced cancers. Study-level information: Ivuxolimab doses were 0.01, 0.1, 0.3, 1.5, 3 or 10 mg/kg every 2 weeks. Having had anti-PD-1, anti-PD-L1 or anti-CTLA-4 therapy before was allowed, and around 39% had some.

Overall study results and limits: Partial responders receiving 0.1-3.0 mg/kg showed among the lowest clonal expansion.

For this clone: Its antigen is currently unknown.

The V end was cut by 1 base, the J end by 0 bases, with 7 bases between. The CDR3 is made up of 14 amino acids. Germline V gene lookup returns CDR1 SGHNT and CDR2 YYREEE (reference sequence). The table came from immunoSEQ multiplex PCR; TCRdb's copy has only in-frame clones and leaves some out. The data contain around 46,000 clones, more than 85% of them singletons. Samples were taken at baseline and on day 1 of cycles 4 and 7. This material consisted of CD4+ or CD8+ T cells sorted from blood, taken in a trial of the OX40 agonist ivuxolimab. This clonotype was sampled from an adult with an advanced solid tumor such as melanoma, head and neck, liver or kidney cancer. This sequence joins TRBV5-4 and TRBJ1-1; D unresolved. The CDR3 DNA reads as TGTGCCAGCAGCTTGCGGGGAATGAACACTGAAGCTTTCTTT. Its protein product is CASSLRGMNTEAFF.